The source of this T cell receptor (beta chain) is a study of technical replicates of blood from several donors. The CDR3 loop spans 14 amino acids. Unmatched junction bases numbered 4, after V lost 1 base and J lost 8 bases. CDR1 is SGHTS and CDR2 is YDEGEE in the germline V gene. Profiling relied on immunoSEQ multiplex PCR, and the TCRdb table lists in-frame clones only, not all of them. The data contain around 93,000 clones, 85% to 95% of them singletons. The sequence came from a human donor in good health. V and J are TRBV5-8 and TRBJ2-2; 8 bases fit TRBD2. Material for sequencing was T cells isolated from PBMCs. The CDR3 here is CASSLRSGRGELFF. The CDR3 DNA is TGTGCCAGCAGCTTGAGGAGCGGGAGAGGGGAGCTGTTTTTT.